The T cell receptor beta chain under discussion was sequenced for a study of T cells in Graves' hyperthyroidism and ophthalmopathy. Study information: Before any treatment, at initial diagnosis, peripheral blood was collected. Overall study findings and caveats: Most expanded thyroid clonotypes above 0.001 also appeared in blood.

The CDR3 spans 17 residues. The trim removed 3 bases at V and 0 bases at J, leaving 2 bases unmatched. Germline V lookup: CDR1 SGHNT, CDR2 YYREEE (reference sequence). Concerning this clonotype itself: Its antigen is unknown.

Hyperthyroidism in the patients, aged 18 to 65, was newly diagnosed and under 2 months in duration. The CDR3 regions of TCR beta were amplified from RNA transcripts. Using the HTBI primer set, a first-round RT-PCR was run on the TCR CDR3. TCRdb called the multiplex PCR reads again in MiXCR, with one record for every CDR3 protein. This table holds roughly 400,000 distinct CDR3 sequences, approximately 25% found once. The source material was blood. The rearrangement joins TRBV5-4 to TRBJ2-6, with 11 bases that match TRBD2. The TCR originated in a man aged 45-65 years with Graves' hyperthyroidism. The CDR3 DNA reads TGTGCCAGCAGCTACGGGACTAGCGGCTCTGGGGCCAACGTCCTGACTTTC. It yields the protein CASSYGTSGSGANVLTF.